This TCR beta chain appears in the sequencing data of a study of blood T cell repertoires in COVID-19. Background on the study: Some COVID-19 samples were acute and others convalescent; all came from the United States, Italy and Spain.

CDR1 is SGHTA and CDR2 is FQGTGA in the germline V gene. CDR3 length: 14 residues. Trimming cost V 3 bases and J 2 bases; bases outside gene matches: 3. Produced via immunoSEQ multiplex PCR; TCRdb's table is partial and in-frame only. Altogether about 380,000 clones are present, roughly 90% being singletons, with the ten largest covering more than 0.95%. Sequences were obtained from peripheral blood. The chain uses TRBV7-3 and TRBJ2-5; 7 nucleotides agree with TRBD2. This receptor was taken from a man between 40 and 49 years old with acute or convalescent COVID-19. In DNA, the CDR3 is TGTGCCAGCAGCTTGATGGGGGGGCAAGAGACCCAGTACTTC. Translation gives CASSLMGGQETQYF.